The entry below describes one T cell receptor (beta chain). As originally analysed: Nucleated cell number was recorded as an estimate derived from reference gene primer amplification. Clones were read by immunoSEQ multiplex PCR, and TCRdb kept only the in-frame ones, dropping some. Clonal size and the V and J genes are those of that table, whereas D and trimming came from the DNA. The sample yields roughly 200,000 clones, over 65% seen once. This CDR3 spans 16 amino acids. Germline V gives CDR1 SGHTA, CDR2 FQGNSA. With V trimmed by 6 bases and J by 8 bases, 16 bases remained unmatched. The entry originates in a study of blood T cell repertoires in COVID-19. As for the study in general: T cells, B-cell-depleted T cells, or PBMCs supplied cDNA or gDNA.

In Seattle, patients joined the study during active infection and were tracked longitudinally. The rearrangement links TRBV7-2 to TRBJ1-2, with 9 bases aligning to TRBD1. The specimen sequenced was peripheral blood. The clonotype was recovered from a person aged 65 to 79 with COVID-19, enrolled during active disease. The CDR3 DNA reads TGTGCCAGCAGAATAGGAGTAGGACAGGGGCCCAGAGGCTACACCTTC. Protein: CASRIGVGQGPRGYTF.